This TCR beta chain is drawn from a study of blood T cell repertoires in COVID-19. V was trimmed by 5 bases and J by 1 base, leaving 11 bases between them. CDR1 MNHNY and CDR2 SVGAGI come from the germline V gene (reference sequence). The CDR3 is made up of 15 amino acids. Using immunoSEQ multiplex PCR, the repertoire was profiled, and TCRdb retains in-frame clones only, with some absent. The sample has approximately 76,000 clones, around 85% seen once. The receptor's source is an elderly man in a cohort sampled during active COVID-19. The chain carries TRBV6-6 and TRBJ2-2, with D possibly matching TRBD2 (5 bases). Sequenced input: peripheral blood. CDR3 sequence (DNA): TGTGCCAGCAGTCCGCTAGAGGGGAACACCGGGGAGCTGTTTTTT. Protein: CASSPLEGNTGELFF.